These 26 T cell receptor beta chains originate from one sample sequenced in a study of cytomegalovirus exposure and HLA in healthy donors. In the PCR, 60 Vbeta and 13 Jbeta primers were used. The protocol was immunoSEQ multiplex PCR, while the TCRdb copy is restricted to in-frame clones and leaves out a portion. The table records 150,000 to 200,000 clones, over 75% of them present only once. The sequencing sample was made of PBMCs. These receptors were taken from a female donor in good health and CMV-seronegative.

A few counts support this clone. In DNA form, the CDR3 reads TGCGCCAGCAGCCTGACGTTGGACAGGGGCAACGACGAGCAGTACTTC. Translated, it gives CASSLTLDRGNDEQYF. The V gene is TRBV10-2, the J gene TRBJ2-7, with 9 bases matching TRBD1. The J segment lost 5 bases and the V segment lost 6 bases, leaving 14 bases of the junction unmatched. Germline CDR1 WSHSY, CDR2 SAAADI. The CDR3 extends over 16 amino acids.

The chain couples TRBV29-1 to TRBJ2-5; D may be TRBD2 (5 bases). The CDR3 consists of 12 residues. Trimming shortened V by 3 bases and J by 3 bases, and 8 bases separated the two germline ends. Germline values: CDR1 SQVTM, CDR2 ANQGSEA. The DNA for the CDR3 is TGCAGCGTTGAGGAGGTGGAAGAGACCCAGTACTTC. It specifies CSVEEVEETQYF.

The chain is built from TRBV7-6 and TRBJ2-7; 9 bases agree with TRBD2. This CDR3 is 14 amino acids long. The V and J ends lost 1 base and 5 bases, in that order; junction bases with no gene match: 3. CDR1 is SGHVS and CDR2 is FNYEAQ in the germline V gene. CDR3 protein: CASSLGAGGNEQYF. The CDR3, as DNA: TGTGCCAGCAGCTTAGGAGCGGGAGGTAACGAGCAGTACTTC. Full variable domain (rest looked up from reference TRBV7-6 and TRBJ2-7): GAGVSQSPRYKVTKRGQDVALRCDPISGHVSLYWYRQALGQGPEFLTYFNYEAQQDKSGLPNDRFSAERPEGSISTLTIQRTEQRDSAMYRCASSLGAGGNEQYFGPGTRLTVT.

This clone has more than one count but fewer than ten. The CDR3 sequence: CASSVVGAGGFNEQFF. CDR3 nucleotide sequence: TGTGCCAGCAGCGTAGTAGGGGCGGGGGGGTTCAATGAGCAGTTCTTC. The V call is TRBV9, the J call TRBJ2-1; 9 nucleotides align to TRBD2. This CDR3 spans 16 amino acids. The germline V gene encodes CDR1 SGDLS and CDR2 YYNGEE. The trim removed 0 bases at V and 6 bases at J, leaving 7 bases unmatched.

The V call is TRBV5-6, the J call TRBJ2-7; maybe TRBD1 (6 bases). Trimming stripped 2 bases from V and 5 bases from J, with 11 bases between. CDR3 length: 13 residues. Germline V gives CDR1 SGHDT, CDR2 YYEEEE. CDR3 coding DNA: TGTGCCAGCAGCTTTACAGGGAGAGACGAGCAGTACTTC. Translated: CASSFTGRDEQYF.

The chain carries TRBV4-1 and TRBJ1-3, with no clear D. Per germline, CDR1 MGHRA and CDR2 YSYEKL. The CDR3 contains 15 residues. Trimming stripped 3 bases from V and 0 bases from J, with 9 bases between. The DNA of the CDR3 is TGCGCCAGCAGCCAGACAATAACCTCTGGAAACACCATATATTTT. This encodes CASSQTITSGNTIYF.

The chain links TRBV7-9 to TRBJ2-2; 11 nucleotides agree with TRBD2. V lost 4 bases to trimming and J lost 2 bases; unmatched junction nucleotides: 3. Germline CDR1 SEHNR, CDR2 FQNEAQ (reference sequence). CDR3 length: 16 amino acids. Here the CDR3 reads CASSYTSGRNTGELFF. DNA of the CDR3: TGTGCCAGCAGCTACACTAGCGGGAGAAACACCGGGGAGCTGTTTTTT.

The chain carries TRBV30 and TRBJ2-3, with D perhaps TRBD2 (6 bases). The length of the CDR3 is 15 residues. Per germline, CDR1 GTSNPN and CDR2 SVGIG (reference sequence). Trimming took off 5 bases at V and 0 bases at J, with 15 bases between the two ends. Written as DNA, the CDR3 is TGTGCCTGGGGGAAGGCGGGGCTCAGCACAGATACGCAGTATTTT. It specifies CAWGKAGLSTDTQYF.

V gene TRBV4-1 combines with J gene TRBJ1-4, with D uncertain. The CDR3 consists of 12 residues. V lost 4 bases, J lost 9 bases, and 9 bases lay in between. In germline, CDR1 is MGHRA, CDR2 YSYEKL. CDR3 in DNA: TGCGCCAGCAGCCTGGTCGCGAAAAAACTGTTTTTT. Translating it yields CASSLVAKKLFF.

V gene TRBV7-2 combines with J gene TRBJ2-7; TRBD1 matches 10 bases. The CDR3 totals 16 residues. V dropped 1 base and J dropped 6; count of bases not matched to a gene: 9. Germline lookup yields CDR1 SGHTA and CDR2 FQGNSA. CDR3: CASSLGDRGHNSEQYF. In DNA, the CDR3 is TGTGCCAGCAGCTTAGGTGACAGGGGGCATAATTCCGAGCAGTACTTC.

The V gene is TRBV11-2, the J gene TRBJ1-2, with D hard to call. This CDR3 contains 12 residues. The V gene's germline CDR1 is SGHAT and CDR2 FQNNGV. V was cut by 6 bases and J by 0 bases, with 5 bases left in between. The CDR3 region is CASSSPNYGYTF. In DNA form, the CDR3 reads TGTGCCAGCAGTAGTCCTAACTATGGCTACACCTTC.

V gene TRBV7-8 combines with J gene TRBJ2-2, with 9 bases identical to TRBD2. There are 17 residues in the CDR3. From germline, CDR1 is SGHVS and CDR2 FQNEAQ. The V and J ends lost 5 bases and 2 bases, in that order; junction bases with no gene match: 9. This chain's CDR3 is CASSQVPSGANTGELFF. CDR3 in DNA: TGTGCCAGCAGCCAAGTGCCTAGCGGGGCCAACACCGGGGAGCTGTTTTTT.

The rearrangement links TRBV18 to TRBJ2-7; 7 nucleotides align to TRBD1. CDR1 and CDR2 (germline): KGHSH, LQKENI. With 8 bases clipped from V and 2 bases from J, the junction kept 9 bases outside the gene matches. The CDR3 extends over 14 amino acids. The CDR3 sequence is CASVSGTVPYEQYF. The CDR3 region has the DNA TGTGCCAGCGTTTCCGGGACAGTCCCCTACGAGCAGTACTTC.

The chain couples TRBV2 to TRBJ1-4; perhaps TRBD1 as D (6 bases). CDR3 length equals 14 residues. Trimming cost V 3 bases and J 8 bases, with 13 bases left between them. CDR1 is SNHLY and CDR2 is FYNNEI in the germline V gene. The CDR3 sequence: CASSEGHQGEKLFF. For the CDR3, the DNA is TGTGCCAGCAGTGAGGGACACCAGGGAGAAAAACTGTTTTTT.

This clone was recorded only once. The CDR3 DNA reads TGTGCCAGCACCCCCTGGGGGGAGGGAAACACCATATATTTT. Its translation is CASTPWGEGNTIYF. The chain carries TRBV28 and TRBJ1-3; D is possibly TRBD1 (5 bases). V lost 7 bases, J lost 4 bases, and 14 bases lay in between. The CDR3 spans 14 residues. Germline values: CDR1 MDHEN, CDR2 SYDVKM. Drawing the rest from reference TRBV28 and TRBJ1-3, the complete variable domain is DVKVTQSSRYLVKRTGEKVFLECVQDMDHENMFWYRQDPGLGLRLIYFSYDVKMKEKGDIPEGYSVSREKKERFSLILESASTNQTSMYLCASTPWGEGNTIYFGEGSWLTVV.

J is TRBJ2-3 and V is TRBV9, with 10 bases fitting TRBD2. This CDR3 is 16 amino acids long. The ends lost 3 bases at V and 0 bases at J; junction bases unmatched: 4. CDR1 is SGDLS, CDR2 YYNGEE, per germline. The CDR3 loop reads CASSGGLALSTDTQYF. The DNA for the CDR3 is TGTGCCAGCAGCGGGGGACTAGCGCTTAGCACAGATACGCAGTATTTT. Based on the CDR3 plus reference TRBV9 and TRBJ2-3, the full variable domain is DSGVTQTPKHLITATGQRVTLRCSPRSGDLSVYWYQQSLDQGLQFLIQYYNGEERAKGNILERFSAQQFPDLHSELNLSSLELGDSALYFCASSGGLALSTDTQYFGPGTRLTVL.

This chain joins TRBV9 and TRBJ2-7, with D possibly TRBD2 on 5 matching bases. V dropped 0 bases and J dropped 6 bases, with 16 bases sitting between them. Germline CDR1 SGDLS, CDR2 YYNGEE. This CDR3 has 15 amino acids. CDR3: CASSVAAGGLGEQYF. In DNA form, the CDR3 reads TGTGCCAGCAGCGTAGCCGCGGGCGGCCTCGGCGAGCAGTACTTC. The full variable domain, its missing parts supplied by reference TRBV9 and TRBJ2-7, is DSGVTQTPKHLITATGQRVTLRCSPRSGDLSVYWYQQSLDQGLQFLIQYYNGEERAKGNILERFSAQQFPDLHSELNLSSLELGDSALYFCASSVAAGGLGEQYFGPGTRLTVT.

CDR3 residues: CASTPGTSSYEQYF. The CDR3 region has the DNA TGTGCCAGCACCCCAGGCACCTCTTCCTACGAGCAGTACTTC. The chain has TRBV28 and TRBJ2-7; D uncertain. V was trimmed by 7 bases and J by 1 base, leaving 14 bases between them. Per germline, CDR1 MDHEN and CDR2 SYDVKM. This CDR3 has 14 amino acids.

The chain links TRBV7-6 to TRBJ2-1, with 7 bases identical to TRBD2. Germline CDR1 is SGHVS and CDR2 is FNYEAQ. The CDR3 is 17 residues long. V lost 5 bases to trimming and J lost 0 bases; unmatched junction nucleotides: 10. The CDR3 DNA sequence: TGTGCCAGCAGCATCAGCCCGGGACTAAACTCCTACAATGAGCAGTTCTTC. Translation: CASSISPGLNSYNEQFF.

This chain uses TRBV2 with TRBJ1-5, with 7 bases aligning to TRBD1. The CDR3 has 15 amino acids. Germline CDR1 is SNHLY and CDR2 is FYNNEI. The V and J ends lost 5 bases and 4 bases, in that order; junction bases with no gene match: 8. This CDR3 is CASSRGLTGNQPQHF. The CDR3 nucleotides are TGTGCCAGCAGTCGGGGCCTGACAGGGAATCAGCCCCAGCATTTT.

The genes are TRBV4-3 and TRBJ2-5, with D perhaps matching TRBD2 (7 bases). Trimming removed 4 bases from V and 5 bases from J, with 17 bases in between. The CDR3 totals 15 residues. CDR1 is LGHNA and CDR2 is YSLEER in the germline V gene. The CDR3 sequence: CASSRQWGGTETQYF. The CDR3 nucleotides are TGCGCCAGCAGCCGTCAGTGGGGGGGCACGGAGACCCAGTACTTC.

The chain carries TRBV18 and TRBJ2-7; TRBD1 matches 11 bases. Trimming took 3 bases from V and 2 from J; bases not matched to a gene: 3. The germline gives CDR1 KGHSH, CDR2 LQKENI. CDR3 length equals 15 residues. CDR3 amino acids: CASSPGTGGTYEQYF. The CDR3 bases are TGTGCCAGCTCACCTGGGACAGGGGGAACCTACGAGCAGTACTTC.

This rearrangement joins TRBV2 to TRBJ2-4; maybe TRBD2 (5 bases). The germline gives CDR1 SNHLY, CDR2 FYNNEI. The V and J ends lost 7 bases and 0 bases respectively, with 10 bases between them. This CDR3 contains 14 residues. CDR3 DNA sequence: TGTGCCAGCAACGGGGAACTAGCCAAAAACATTCAGTACTTC. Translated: CASNGELAKNIQYF.

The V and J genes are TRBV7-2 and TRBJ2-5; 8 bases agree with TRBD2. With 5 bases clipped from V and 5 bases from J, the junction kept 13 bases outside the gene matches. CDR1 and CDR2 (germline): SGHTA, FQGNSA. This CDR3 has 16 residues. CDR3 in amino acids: CASSHLRGGVRETQYF. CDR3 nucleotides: TGTGCCAGCAGCCACCTTCGGGGGGGAGTAAGGGAGACCCAGTACTTC.

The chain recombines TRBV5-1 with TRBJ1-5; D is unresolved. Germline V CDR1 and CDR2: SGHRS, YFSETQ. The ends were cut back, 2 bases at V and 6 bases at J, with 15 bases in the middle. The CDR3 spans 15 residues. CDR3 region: CASSLLGVEGQPQHF. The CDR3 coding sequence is TGCGCCAGCAGCTTACTCGGGGTGGAGGGTCAGCCCCAGCATTTT.

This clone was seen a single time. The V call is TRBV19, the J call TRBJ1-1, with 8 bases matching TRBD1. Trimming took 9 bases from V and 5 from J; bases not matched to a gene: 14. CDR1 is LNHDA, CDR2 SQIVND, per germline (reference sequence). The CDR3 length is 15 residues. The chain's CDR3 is CASQLNSGGETEAFF. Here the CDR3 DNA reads TGTGCCAGCCAGCTTAATTCAGGGGGCGAGACTGAAGCTTTCTTT.